One sample yielded the 23 T cell receptor beta chains listed below, sequenced in a study of T cell repertoires in cytomegalovirus infection. TCRdb ran MiXCR on the reads and lists one entry per CDR3 protein. The table includes 450,000 to 550,000 distinct CDR3 sequences, about 42% detected once. Their antigen targets remain unknown. This sample comprised cultured PBMCs, obtained from culture after CMV antigen stimulation. These receptors came from a human donor in good health (CMV status not recorded). Some clones in this sample may be carry-over from other donors' samples.

This clonotype was counted only a few times. The V and J genes are TRBV19 and TRBJ1-1; D gene ambiguous. Germline CDR1 LNHDA, CDR2 SQIVND (reference sequence). There are 15 residues in the CDR3. V lost 7 bases to trimming and J lost 2 bases, with 17 bases between them. This chain's CDR3 is CASTQNPDSNTEAFF. CDR3 in DNA: TGTGCCAGTACCCAAAATCCAGACTCAAACACTGAAGCTTTCTTT. Supplemented by reference TRBV19 and TRBJ1-1, the full variable domain reads DGGITQSPKYLFRKEGQNVTLSCEQNLNHDAMYWYRQDPGQGLRLIYYSQIVNDFQKGDIAEGYSVSREKKESFPLTVTSAQKNPTAFYLCASTQNPDSNTEAFFGQGTRLTVV.

This clonotype has just a few counts. The gene calls are TRBV7-9 and TRBJ2-5, with unresolved D. Trimming took 6 bases from V and 4 from J, leaving 15 bases between them. Per germline, CDR1 SEHNR and CDR2 FQNEAQ (reference sequence). The length of the CDR3 is 14 residues. CDR3 in amino acids: CASSFSFGRETQYF. DNA of the CDR3: TGTGCCAGCAGTTTCTCTTTTGGAAGAGAGACCCAGTACTTC.

This chain joins TRBV6-1 and TRBJ1-5; D gene ambiguous. Germline lookup yields CDR1 MNHNS and CDR2 SASEGT. V was pared by 4 bases and J by 2 bases, with 9 bases between. This CDR3 has 14 amino acids. In DNA form, the CDR3 reads TGTGCCAGCAGTGGCCCCGCGGGCAATCAGCCCCAGCATTTT. This sequence encodes CASSGPAGNQPQHF.

The chain joins TRBV10-3 to TRBJ2-2; D assignment may be TRBD1 or TRBD2 (5 bases each). V lost 3 bases to trimming and J lost 6 bases, with 14 bases between them. The CDR3 is 15 residues long. The V gene's germline CDR1 is ENHRY and CDR2 SYGVKD. CDR3 sequence reads: CAISESGTTPGELFF. For the CDR3, the DNA is TGTGCCATCAGTGAATCCGGGACCACCCCCGGGGAGCTGTTTTTT.

This clonotype was found a few times. This chain joins TRBV7-6 and TRBJ2-3; 9 bases match TRBD2. The CDR3 consists of 16 residues. The germline V gene has CDR1 SGHVS and CDR2 FNYEAQ. V lost 2 bases and J lost 4; bases outside the gene matches: 7. The CDR3 reads CASSLRAGGGADTQYF. The DNA for the CDR3 is TGTGCCAGCAGCTTACGAGCGGGGGGAGGGGCAGATACGCAGTATTTT.

This clonotype has a handful of counts. The V call is TRBV7-2, the J call TRBJ1-6, with 7 bases that match TRBD1. With V trimmed by 5 bases and J by 9 bases, 7 bases remained unmatched. The germline gives CDR1 SGHTA, CDR2 FQGNSA. The CDR3 runs 14 residues. This CDR3 is CASSTGVGGSPLHF. CDR3 sequence (DNA): TGTGCCAGCAGCACAGGGGTCGGTGGTTCACCCCTCCACTTT.

This chain joins TRBV12-3 or TRBV12-4 and TRBJ2-1; 9 nucleotides line up with TRBD2. The V and J ends lost 2 bases and 7 bases, in that order; junction bases with no gene match: 6. The CDR3 consists of 15 residues. CDR3 loop: CASSLRGGARNEQFF. The CDR3 region has the DNA TGTGCCAGCAGTTTACGCGGGGGGGCGCGGAATGAGCAGTTCTTC.

This chain uses TRBV7-9 with TRBJ2-6; 8 bases line up with TRBD2. V trimming: 5 bases; J trimming: 0 bases; junction bases outside the gene matches: 3. This CDR3 spans 16 amino acids. Germline values: CDR1 SEHNR, CDR2 FQNEAQ (reference sequence). CDR3 in DNA: TGTGCCAGCAGCCGGGGGGGGAGCTCTGGGGCCAACGTCCTGACTTTC. Translation gives CASSRGGSSGANVLTF.

This clonotype has ten or more counts. This sequence joins TRBV11-2 and TRBJ2-7, with 8 bases lining up with TRBD1. CDR1 SGHAT and CDR2 FQNNGV come from the germline V gene. The CDR3 length is 15 residues. The V segment lost 2 bases and the J segment 3 bases; nucleotides outside the gene matches: 6. CDR3 sequence reads: CASSLQPTGDYEQYF. The CDR3 DNA reads TGTGCCAGCAGCTTACAACCGACAGGGGACTACGAGCAGTACTTC.

This clonotype was counted a few times. The gene calls are TRBV5-4 and TRBJ2-6; D ambiguous. Trimming stripped 4 bases from V and 0 bases from J, with 8 bases between. Per the germline V gene, CDR1 is SGHNT and CDR2 is YYREEE (reference sequence). CDR3 size: 15 residues. The CDR3 DNA is TGTGCCAGCAGCCTAGACATCTCTGGGGCCAACGTCCTGACTTTC. Protein sequence: CASSLDISGANVLTF.

V is TRBV24-1 and J is TRBJ2-1; D is unresolved. The CDR3 has 14 amino acids. Germline CDR1 KGHDR, CDR2 SFDVKD. V lost 6 bases to trimming and J lost 8 bases, with 16 bases between them. The CDR3, as DNA: TGTGCCACCAGTCGGGCCTCCCCCGGGCATGAGCAGTTCTTC. As protein: CATSRASPGHEQFF.

A few counts support this clonotype. This rearrangement joins TRBV20-1 to TRBJ1-1; D is unclear. This CDR3 has 8 residues. Trimming took off 6 bases at V and 8 bases at J, with 4 bases between the two ends. The germline gives CDR1 DFQATT, CDR2 SNEGSKA (reference sequence). This chain's CDR3 is CSASEAFF. CDR3 in DNA: TGCAGTGCATCGGAAGCTTTCTTT.

This clonotype was seen a few times. The rearrangement uses TRBV12-3 or TRBV12-4 and TRBJ2-3, with D perhaps TRBD2 (8 bases). Between the trimmed V and J ends, which lost 3 bases and 2 bases, there was a span of 18 bases. This CDR3 comprises 17 residues. The CDR3 bases are TGTGCCAGCAGTTTTAGCGGGACAGAGTGGGTCACAGATACGCAGTATTTT. Translating gives CASSFSGTEWVTDTQYF.

The chain uses TRBV27 and TRBJ2-7; D may be TRBD2 (5 bases). The CDR3 covers 13 residues. The germline V gene encodes CDR1 MNHEY and CDR2 SMNVEV (reference sequence). V gave up 10 bases and J gave up 1 base, with 14 bases separating them. The CDR3 DNA reads TGTGCCATCTCCCGGGGTCTTTCCTACGAGCAGTACTTC. Protein sequence: CAISRGLSYEQYF.

This sequence joins TRBV6-2 or TRBV6-3 and TRBJ2-7; D is unclear. V dropped 0 bases and J dropped 0 bases, with 9 bases sitting between them. Germline CDR1 reads MNHEY; CDR2 reads SVGEGT. There are 15 residues in the CDR3. For the CDR3, the DNA is TGTGCCAGCAGTTACTCGAGGCCGGGCTCCTACGAGCAGTACTTC. It yields the protein CASSYSRPGSYEQYF.

In its sample, this clonotype was seen once. A much bigger clone sits one base away, suggesting this may be a read error. The rearrangement uses TRBV25-1 and TRBJ1-2, with a weak D call TRBD1 (5 bases). The CDR3 covers 13 residues. Trimming pared 6 bases from V and 1 base from J, leaving 9 bases between. CDR1 and CDR2 (germline): MGHDK, SYGVNS. In DNA form, the CDR3 reads TGTGCCAGCAGCCAAGACAGTAACTATGGCTACACCTTC. Translation gives CASSQDSNYGYTF.

In this sample, this clonotype turned up a few times. The chain recombines TRBV11-2 with TRBJ2-2; D unresolved. The CDR3 loop spans 16 amino acids. Germline V CDR1 and CDR2: SGHAT, FQNNGV. Trimming left V 1 base short and J 5 bases short, with 14 bases between. CDR3 sequence reads: CASSLGAGLMTGELFF. In nucleotides, the CDR3 is TGTGCCAGCAGCTTAGGTGCAGGATTAATGACCGGGGAGCTGTTTTTT.

The gene calls are TRBV5-4 and TRBJ2-3; 8 positions agree with TRBD2. V gave up 2 bases and J gave up 2 bases; unmatched junction bases: 7. Looked up from germline, CDR1 is SGHNT and CDR2 is YYREEE (reference sequence). The CDR3 runs 16 residues. CDR3 bases: TGTGCCAGCAGCTTCATGTCGCGGGGGGTCACAGATACGCAGTATTTT. This encodes CASSFMSRGVTDTQYF.

The chain employs TRBV3-1 and TRBJ2-7; TRBD1 is a possible D gene (6 bases). This CDR3 comprises 13 residues. The germline V gene encodes CDR1 LGHDT and CDR2 YNNKEL (reference sequence). V lost 2 bases and J lost 7, with 12 bases in between. CDR3 residues: CASSQQPTGEQYF. DNA of the CDR3: TGTGCCAGCAGCCAACAGCCCACAGGGGAGCAGTACTTC.

In its sample, this clonotype was seen a few times. The chain joins TRBV2 to TRBJ2-1; TRBD1 or TRBD2 may be the D gene (6 bases each). In germline, CDR1 is SNHLY, CDR2 FYNNEI. This CDR3 has 14 amino acids. Trimming removed 6 bases at V and 8 bases at J, with 17 bases between. In nucleotides, the CDR3 is TGTGCCAGCAGCCCTACGACGGAGGGGGATGAGCAGTTCTTC. Translated: CASSPTTEGDEQFF.

This sequence joins TRBV6-1 and TRBJ2-3; D perhaps matches TRBD2 (6 bases). CDR1 and CDR2 from the germline V gene are MNHNS and SASEGT. The CDR3 is made up of 15 amino acids. Trimming took 1 base from V and 5 from J, leaving 13 bases between them. The CDR3 loop is CASSEVIAERDTQYF. CDR3 DNA: TGTGCCAGCAGTGAAGTAATAGCGGAGAGAGATACGCAGTATTTT.

The V call is TRBV6-6, the J call TRBJ1-5; D call uncertain. The germline CDR1 and CDR2 sequences are MNHNY and SVGAGI (reference sequence). The CDR3 sequence is 12 residues long. Trimming removed 1 base at V and 5 bases at J, with 3 bases between. In nucleotides, the CDR3 is TGTGCCAGCAGTTACTTCGATCAGCCCCAGCATTTT. It translates to CASSYFDQPQHF.

The rearrangement uses TRBV12-3 or TRBV12-4 and TRBJ2-5; TRBD2 aligns across 7 bases. CDR3 length: 17 amino acids. J lost 5 bases, V lost 4 bases, and 16 bases had no gene match. The CDR3 sequence is CASSSPPGLPGGETQYF. CDR3 sequence (DNA): TGTGCCAGCAGTTCACCGCCGGGACTCCCGGGGGGTGAGACCCAGTACTTC.